Reported below is one T cell receptor beta chain. Random hexamers primed reverse transcription of 0.5 to 1 ug RNA. The TCR beta CDR3 was amplified by immunoSEQ multiplex PCR across 54 Vbeta, 13 Jbeta. TCRdb re-derived calls from the immunoSEQ multiplex PCR reads in MiXCR, one entry per CDR3 protein. This table holds about 150,000 distinct CDR3 sequences, around 95% found once. The CDR3 contains 15 residues. After removal of 5 bases from V and 2 bases from J, the junction contained 6 bases not matched to a gene. CDR1 is SNHLY, CDR2 FYNNEI, per germline. This sample is drawn from a study of CD8 T cells in Susac syndrome. TCR beta was sequenced from blood CD8+ and CD4+ T cells. Negative isolation yielded the CD8+ and CD4+ T cells, while FACS enriched the TEMRA cells.

This TCR derives from a human donor with multiple sclerosis. The rearrangement links TRBV2 to TRBJ2-7, with TRBD1 identical over 10 bases. Sequenced input: CD8+ T cells from PBMCs. As DNA, the CDR3 is TGTGCCAGCAGTCCACCGGGACAGGGGCCCTACGAGCAGTACTTC. This codes for CASSPPGQGPYEQYF.